These 4 T cell receptor beta chains came from one sample sequenced in a study of T cells in Graves' hyperthyroidism and ophthalmopathy (dated by TCRdb to 2018 to 2020). Preparation of the library involved multiplex PCR. Sequenced on an Illumina HiSeq 2000. The TCR beta CDR3 regions were amplified from RNA transcripts. For the first round of RT-PCR on the TCR CDR3, the HTBI primer set was used together with the Qiagen OneStep RT-PCR kit. The public reads were quality trimmed at Q25 with fastp and then assembled into clones with MiXCR by TCRdb, keeping productive beta chains. Each CDR3 protein gets just one entry, which takes the most common genes and DNA from the rows behind it. Here the sample has 600,000 to 650,000 distinct CDR3 sequences; around 15% occur a single time. The ten largest make up around 3.9% of the sample. Sequenced: blood. The receptors stem from a woman aged 25 to 39 with Graves' hyperthyroidism.

This clonotype was seen only once. This chain joins TRBV24-1 and TRBJ2-5, with D possibly TRBD1 on 5 matching bases. CDR3 length equals 14 residues. Germline V gives CDR1 KGHDR, CDR2 SFDVKD. V lost 3 bases and J 2 bases, leaving 9 bases between the germline ends. The CDR3 coding sequence is TGTGCCACCAGTGATGGGGCGAGGCAAGAGACCCAGTACTTC. This gives the protein CATSDGARQETQYF.

The V gene is TRBV10-1, the J gene TRBJ2-2; no clear D gene. Germline CDR1 WNHNN, CDR2 SYGVQD (reference sequence). V dropped 0 bases and J dropped 0 bases, with 11 bases sitting between them. The CDR3 has 17 residues. The CDR3 is CASSESLGTSNTGELFF. Written as DNA, the CDR3 is TGCGCCAGCAGTGAGTCGCTAGGCACCTCGAACACCGGGGAGCTGTTTTTT.

This clonotype was detected many times. This chain joins TRBV27 and TRBJ2-1; the D is unclear. Germline V gene lookup returns CDR1 MNHEY and CDR2 SMNVEV (reference sequence). The V end lost 2 bases, the J end lost 0 bases, and 11 bases lay between the germline ends. The CDR3 runs 16 residues. The CDR3: CASSLGLSSSYNEQFF. CDR3 nucleotide sequence: TGTGCCAGCAGTTTAGGGCTATCGAGCTCCTACAATGAGCAGTTCTTC.

At least ten counts were recorded for this clonotype. The V gene is TRBV28, the J gene TRBJ2-3, with unresolved D. Germline V gene data show CDR1 as MDHEN and CDR2 as SYDVKM. This CDR3 is 14 amino acids long. V was clipped by 7 bases and J by 2 bases, with 13 bases between them. The CDR3 DNA is TGTGCCAGCACTAGTTTGACTTTCACAGATACGCAGTATTTT. It translates to CASTSLTFTDTQYF.